Listed below are T cell receptor beta chains from one sample, sequenced in a study of blood T cell repertoires in COVID-19. Libraries were prepared by immunoSEQ multiplex PCR; TCRdb keeps only in-frame clonotypes and omits some of them. Altogether about 250,000 clones are present, roughly 80% being singletons, with the ten largest covering roughly 10%. What was sequenced was peripheral blood. The receptors were sampled from a man older than 75 with acute or convalescent COVID-19. The CDR3 runs from the conserved cysteine through the conserved F or W. Rows may omit the clone size; those that give it use once, few, many or a size class.

V	size	J	CDR3
TRBV6-5	-	TRBJ2-7	CASRTGSIMGEQYF
TRBV28	-	TRBJ1-2	CASSSGQGEGYTF
TRBV6-5	-	TRBJ1-5	CASSPSGYGNQPQHF
TRBV5-4	-	TRBJ1-6	CASSLQGGSYNSPLHF
TRBV5-1	-	TRBJ2-7	CASSLRTGVSYEQYF
TRBV18	-	TRBJ1-2	CASSPGPGTGYGYTF
TRBV6-5	-	TRBJ1-1	CATAGGSLAEAFF
TRBV7-6	-	TRBJ1-2	CASSPMRDRGFYGYTF
TRBV30	-	TRBJ2-6	CAWSVWGRGANVLTF
TRBV7-9	-	TRBJ1-4	CASSLDIQSEKLFF
TRBV7-2	once	TRBJ2-1	CASSSGLAGGPANEQFF
TRBV27	-	TRBJ1-2	CASGSRGQGNYGYTF
TRBV5-1	-	TRBJ2-1	CASSLEGRGSYNEQFF
TRBV7-2	-	TRBJ1-3	CASSFGQLATGNTIYF
TRBV3-1/TRBV3-2	-	TRBJ1-4	CASSQEGGVEKLFF
TRBV6-5	-	TRBJ1-2	CASSYDSSNYGYTF
TRBV19	-	TRBJ2-7	CASSPSGQGGRPYEQYF
TRBV5-5	-	TRBJ2-1	CASSFGTGGANEQFF
TRBV27	-	TRBJ2-7	CASSFRGQYEQYF
TRBV27	few	TRBJ1-6	CASSLSIDRVTSSYNSPLHF
TRBV2	once	TRBJ2-1	CASKGEGLANEQFF
TRBV6-4	-	TRBJ1-1	CASRSTNTGNTEAFF
TRBV6-1	-	TRBJ2-1	CASSERASGGSYNEQFF
TRBV5-5	-	TRBJ2-6	CASSSDRAGANVLTF
TRBV5-1	-	TRBJ2-3	CASSLGQGADTQYF
TRBV24-1	-	TRBJ1-5	CATSGGRVRGSSQPQHF
TRBV18	-	TRBJ2-7	CASSPDEKYRGNYEQYF
TRBV30	-	TRBJ2-3	CAWSTGQGTDTQYF
TRBV15	once	TRBJ2-2	CATSLRDRVSGELFF
TRBV19	once	TRBJ2-7	CASSMGSSYEQYF
TRBV7-2	many	TRBJ1-2	CASSLTVQGLSGYTF
TRBV6-6	few	TRBJ1-2	CASRLAKGVPEGYTF
TRBV7-9	-	TRBJ2-3	CASSFSGQEGTQYF
TRBV7-8	-	TRBJ1-1	CASSALTGNTEAFF
TRBV27	few	TRBJ1-3	CASSSTVYSGNTIYF
TRBV7-2	-	TRBJ2-7	CASSLVFLRGTGLSEQYF
TRBV27	-	TRBJ2-7	CASSFAGRGSYEQYF
TRBV6-5	-	TRBJ2-7	CASTEWTGVSYEQYF
TRBV5-1	-	TRBJ1-5	CASSLDSGGNQPQHF
TRBV6-6	-	TRBJ2-3	CASSPTSGRLVDTQYF
TRBV7-9	-	TRBJ1-1	CASSLAIGVAFF
TRBV24-1	-	TRBJ2-4	CATSPGSTLAKNIQYF
TRBV18	-	TRBJ2-1	CASSRAPGTSGSNEQFF
TRBV5-1	once	TRBJ1-2	CASSLGPGNYGYTF
TRBV28	-	TRBJ2-2	CASRALAGELFF
TRBV30	-	TRBJ2-7	CAWRGTVYEQYF
TRBV2	once	TRBJ2-7	CASRLTGGEQYF
TRBV21-1	-	TRBJ2-1	CASSNGTSLDEQFF
TRBV27	-	TRBJ1-2	CASSLGRNYGYTF
TRBV5-1	-	TRBJ1-3	CASSLGQTGNTIYF
TRBV5-4	-	TRBJ2-7	CASTLGPRDRVNEQYF
TRBV6-5	-	TRBJ2-4	CASSRRDREGNIQYF
TRBV14	few	TRBJ1-6	CASSQFKGNSPLHF
TRBV4-2	-	TRBJ1-3	CASSQPGFSGNTIYF
TRBV5-1	-	TRBJ1-6	CASSLAGRSPLHF
TRBV27	-	TRBJ1-4	CASSPTKGKLFF
TRBV6-5	-	TRBJ2-7	CASSPRSVSYEQYF
TRBV7-9	-	TRBJ2-7	CASSLGVREDSYEQYF